This section outlines one T cell receptor beta chain sequence together with its context. This specimen belongs to a study of blood T cell repertoires in COVID-19. Germline trimming cut 0 bases from V and 3 bases from J; bases unmatched to any gene: 7. The germline V gene has CDR1 MNHEY and CDR2 SVGEGT. The CDR3 covers 18 residues. This table comes from immunoSEQ multiplex PCR, and its TCRdb copy is limited to in-frame clones, with some not included. Of 200,000 to 250,000 clones in the sample, 65% to 90% were seen once. The source of this sequence is a woman between 65 and 79 years old with COVID-19, enrolled during active disease. The sample consisted of peripheral blood. The chain recombines TRBV6-2 or TRBV6-3 with TRBJ2-1; 11 positions match TRBD2. The CDR3: CASSYSAPGLAVYNEQFF. The CDR3 nucleotides read TGTGCCAGCAGTTACTCGGCCCCGGGACTAGCGGTCTACAATGAGCAGTTCTTC.